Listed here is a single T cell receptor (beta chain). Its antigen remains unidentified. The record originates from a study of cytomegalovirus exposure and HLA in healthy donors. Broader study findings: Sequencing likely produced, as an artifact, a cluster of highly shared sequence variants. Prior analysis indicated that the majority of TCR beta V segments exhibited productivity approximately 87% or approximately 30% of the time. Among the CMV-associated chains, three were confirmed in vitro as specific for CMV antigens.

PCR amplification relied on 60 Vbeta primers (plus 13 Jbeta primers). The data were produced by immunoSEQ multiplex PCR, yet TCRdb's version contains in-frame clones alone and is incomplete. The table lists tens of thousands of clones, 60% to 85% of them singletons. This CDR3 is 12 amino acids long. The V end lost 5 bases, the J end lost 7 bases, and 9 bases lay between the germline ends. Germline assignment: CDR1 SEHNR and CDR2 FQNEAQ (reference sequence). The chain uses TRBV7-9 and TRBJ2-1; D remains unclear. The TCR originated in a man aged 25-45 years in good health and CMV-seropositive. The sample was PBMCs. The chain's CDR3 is CASSQDRNEQFF. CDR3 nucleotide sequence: TGTGCCAGCAGCCAAGATCGGAATGAGCAGTTCTTC.